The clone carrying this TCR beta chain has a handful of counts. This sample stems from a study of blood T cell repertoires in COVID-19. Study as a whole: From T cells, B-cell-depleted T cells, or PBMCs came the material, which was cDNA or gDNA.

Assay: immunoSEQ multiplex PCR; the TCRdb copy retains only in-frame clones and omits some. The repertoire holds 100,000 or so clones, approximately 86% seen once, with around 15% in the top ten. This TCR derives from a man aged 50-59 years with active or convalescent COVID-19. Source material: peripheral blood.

CDR3 sequence reads: CASRAELINQPQHF. The CDR3 DNA sequence: TGTGCCAGCAGGGCGGAATTGATAAATCAGCCCCAGCATTTT. The rearrangement links TRBV2 to TRBJ1-5; D is ambiguous. Trimming cost V 6 bases and J 4 bases, with 13 bases left between them. CDR3 size: 14 residues. Germline CDR1 SNHLY, CDR2 FYNNEI.